This T cell receptor (beta chain) was sequenced for a study of post-analysis software for immune sequencing data (dated by TCRdb to 2015 to 2017). A note on the overall study: The recorded disease courses included relapsing-remitting, secondary progressive and progressive-relapsing multiple sclerosis, and some patients had no subtype annotation. The patient repertoires were set against roughly eleven previously published healthy control repertoires from donors whose ages ranged from 6 to 25 years. A subset of samples was prepared in parallel using single-end sample barcoding, then pooled and co-amplified after Illumina adapter ligation. Findings and caveats that apply to the study as a whole: A handful of TRBV segments, including TRBV5-6, TRBV5-1 and TRBV20-1, were significantly more frequent in patients than controls. The control group was slightly older than the multiple sclerosis patient group. Normalized Chao1 diversity was significantly lower in multiple sclerosis patients than controls, suggesting substantial peripheral T-cell clonal expansion. Direct clustering with F measure showed strong co-clustering of samples prepared in the same batch, prompting a batch-effect correction.

The library was obtained by PCR. The sample was run on an Illumina HiSeq 2500. To reduce PCR and sequencing biases, unique molecular identifiers were incorporated into the TCR beta cDNA libraries. About 500,000 cDNA molecules were obtained per 1 to 10 million input T cells, so each molecule approximated one T cell. Patient libraries were prepared and sequenced with the same protocol used for the earlier healthy control dataset. Samples belonging to the same batch were prepared together, multiplexed and sequenced on a shared HiSeq lane. Per the source publication's procedure: MIGEC handled the raw barcoded reads, throwing out single-read molecular identifier groups before consensus assembly and CDR3 extraction. VDJtools was used for post-analysis of the clonotype tables, with diversity normalized by down-sampling every dataset to the smallest sample size. To correct batch-related cross-sample contamination, repertoire overlap clustering matched CDR3 amino acid sequences but not nucleotide sequences. TCRdb reprocessing: public reads trimmed at Q25 with fastp, clones called with MiXCR, in-frame beta chains kept. When rows share a CDR3 protein, they turn into one entry using the most common DNA and genes. TCRdb's processing, not the study's, gives the V and J calls here. The sample table contains about 200,000 distinct CDR3 sequences; only one count was recorded for 25% to 35% of them. Of the sample, about 3.7% falls within the top ten clones.

At the junction V is shortened by 7 bases and J by 12 bases, with 28 bases in between. Including cysteine and phenylalanine, the CDR3 has 16 amino acids. The only DNA kept is the CDR3, 48 bases in frame from the first base. The CDR1 and CDR2 encoded by the germline V gene are SNHLY and FYNNEI. This clonotype was recorded a few times. Its recognized antigen is unknown. Qualities for individual bases were not recorded, and no much larger clone is one base off. TCR beta repertoires were profiled from peripheral blood of some 13 young patients with multiple sclerosis to demonstrate the VDJtools post-analysis software. Multiple sclerosis patients were children and adolescents aged about 6 to 15 years.

The chain was built from TRBV2 and TRBJ2-1; possibly the D gene is TRBD1, per 6 matching bases. The receptor comes from a girl aged 2-17 years with multiple sclerosis. The sample was blood. The encoded CDR3 is CASTLNRVTRIGGQFF. The DNA is TGTGCCAGCACCCTGAACAGGGTTACGCGGATAGGTGGGCAGTTCTTC.